This T cell receptor (beta chain) was profiled in a study of shared clonotypes between healthy human individuals. In the original analysis: For the immunoSEQ data, sequences were junction-only without quality scores, so filtering differed. The repertoire was sequenced with immunoSEQ multiplex PCR; TCRdb's copy has only in-frame clones and lacks some. That table furnishes V, J and clone size, whereas the DNA furnished D and trimming. The sample includes 2 million or so clones, roughly 94% of them seen just once. This TCR was recovered from a man in his late teens or twenties in good health. The specimen was naive CD4+ T cells sorted from blood. Sample subset: CD45RA+ positively selected.

The chain's CDR3 is CASSFSPEGALAEQYF. CDR3 sequence (DNA): TGTGCCAGCAGCTTCTCCCCGGAAGGTGCGCTCGCCGAGCAGTACTTC. The chain links TRBV7-9 to TRBJ2-7; D not resolved. The V and J ends lost 3 bases and 6 bases respectively, with 21 bases between them. The CDR3 runs 16 residues. Germline V gene sequence: CDR1 SEHNR, CDR2 FQNEAQ (reference sequence).